These 2 T cell receptor beta chains originate from one sample sequenced in a study of beta chain features in type 1 diabetes. Every bit of the isolated RNA underwent reverse transcription, so sequencing read expressed TCRB transcripts. TCRdb keeps only in-frame clones here, not all; method: immunoSEQ multiplex PCR. Of 400,000 or so clones detected, roughly 12% appear once; the ten largest clones hold 0.0085% to 0.012%. Study-level findings and limits: TCRB CDR3s were moderately but significantly shorter in Type 1 diabetes patients in all four CD4+ subsets.

Their cognate antigens are unknown. Sequencing was carried out using naive CD4+ T cells from blood. These receptors came from a woman between 18 and 30 years old with type 1 diabetes.

The CDR3 coding sequence is TGTGCCAGCTCCGTAGAGATGAACACTGAAGCTTTCTTT. Amino acid sequence: CASSVEMNTEAFF. V is TRBV18 and J is TRBJ1-1; D not certain. The CDR3 is made up of 13 amino acids. V was trimmed by 6 bases and J by 0 bases, leaving 8 bases between them. Per germline, CDR1 KGHSH and CDR2 LQKENI.

This clone was counted between two and nine times. The rearrangement joins TRBV5-1 to TRBJ2-1, with D hard to call. V was cut by 5 bases and J by 1 base, with 16 bases left in between. The CDR3 extends over 16 amino acids. Germline V gene sequence: CDR1 SGHRS, CDR2 YFSETQ. The CDR3 is CASSPSPGGSYNEQFF. Written as DNA, the CDR3 is TGCGCCAGCAGTCCCTCACCCGGCGGTTCCTACAATGAGCAGTTCTTC.